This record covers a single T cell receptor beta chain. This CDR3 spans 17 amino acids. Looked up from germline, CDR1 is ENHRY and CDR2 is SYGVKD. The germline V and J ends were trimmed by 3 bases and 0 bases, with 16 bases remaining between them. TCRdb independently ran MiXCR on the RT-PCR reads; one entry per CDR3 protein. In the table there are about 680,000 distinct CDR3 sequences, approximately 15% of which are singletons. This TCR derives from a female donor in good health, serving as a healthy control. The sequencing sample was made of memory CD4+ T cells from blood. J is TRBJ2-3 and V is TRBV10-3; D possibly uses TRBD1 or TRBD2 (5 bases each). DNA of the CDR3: TGTGCCATCAGTGAAGGAAGGGGAGCATCTAGCACAGATACGCAGTATTTT. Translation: CAISEGRGASSTDTQYF.